Following are 16 T cell receptor beta chains from one sample sequenced in a study of blood T cell repertoires in COVID-19. TCRdb keeps only in-frame clones here, not all; method: immunoSEQ multiplex PCR. The table lists 250,000 to 300,000 clones, 88% of them singletons. Sequenced: peripheral blood. All receptors come from a young woman with acute or convalescent COVID-19.

The genes are TRBV5-1 and TRBJ1-2; unclear D gene. The CDR3 runs to 13 residues. Trimming took 3 bases from V and 4 from J, leaving 10 bases between them. Germline V gene lookup returns CDR1 SGHRS and CDR2 YFSETQ. For the CDR3, the DNA is TGCGCCAGCAGCTCCAGCACTACCTATGGCTACACCTTC. Encoded protein: CASSSSTTYGYTF.

The rearrangement uses TRBV19 and TRBJ1-1; possibly TRBD1 for D (6 bases). The CDR3 consists of 13 residues. Germline CDR1 is LNHDA and CDR2 is SQIVND (reference sequence). The ends were cut back, 8 bases at V and 1 base at J, with 11 bases in the middle. CDR3 sequence reads: CASCDRPNTEAFF. For the CDR3, the DNA is TGTGCCAGTTGCGACAGGCCGAACACTGAAGCTTTCTTT.

The chain links TRBV18 to TRBJ1-4; D remains ambiguous. Deletions cut 2 bases from V and 0 bases from J, with 25 bases between. Germline CDR1 and CDR2: KGHSH and LQKENI. This CDR3 spans 21 amino acids. CDR3 sequence (DNA): TGTGCCAGCTCACCAAGTTTATTCCGCGGAGGGATCAGCGCAACTAATGAAAAACTGTTTTTT. This translates into CASSPSLFRGGISATNEKLFF.

The chain has TRBV7-2 and TRBJ2-7, with 11 positions matching TRBD1. CDR1 is SGHTA, CDR2 FQGNSA, per germline. J lost 4 bases, V lost 3 bases, and 11 bases had no gene match. The CDR3 covers 17 residues. The CDR3 spells CASSFRRTGGVEYEQYF. CDR3 DNA sequence: TGTGCCAGCAGCTTCAGAAGGACAGGGGGCGTAGAGTACGAGCAGTACTTC.

The chain has TRBV11-3 and TRBJ2-1, with D unresolved. The germline V and J ends were trimmed by 0 bases and 10 bases, with 7 bases remaining between them. CDR3 length: 12 residues. In germline, CDR1 is SGHNT, CDR2 YENEEA. CDR3 sequence (DNA): TGTGCCAGCAGCTTAGATAGGCGGGAGCAGTTCTTC. This encodes CASSLDRREQFF.

In DNA form, the CDR3 reads TGCGCCAGCAGCGAGCTAGCGGGCACAGATACGCAGTATTTT. Its protein is CASSELAGTDTQYF. The V and J genes are TRBV5-1 and TRBJ2-3; 7 bases align to TRBD2. Germline assignment: CDR1 SGHRS and CDR2 YFSETQ. The CDR3 consists of 14 residues. Losses at the gene ends were 4 bases for V and 1 base for J; bases not matched to a gene: 3.

The V call is TRBV6-2 or TRBV6-3, the J call TRBJ2-1, with TRBD2 as a possible D gene (6 bases). The CDR3 totals 14 residues. CDR1 is MNHEY, CDR2 SVGEGT, per germline. Trimming took 5 bases from V and 6 from J, leaving 14 bases between them. For the CDR3, the DNA is TGTGCCAGCAGTCGGGGCGGGGCCATCAATGAGCAGTTCTTC. Translated, it gives CASSRGGAINEQFF.

This chain joins TRBV10-3 and TRBJ1-3; D is ambiguous. Germline V CDR1 and CDR2: ENHRY, SYGVKD. The V and J ends lost 1 base and 4 bases respectively, with 8 bases between them. This CDR3 has 14 amino acids. The CDR3 loop reads CAISEFNSGNTIYF. CDR3 DNA: TGTGCCATCAGTGAGTTTAACAGCGGAAACACCATATATTTT.

The J gene is TRBJ1-1, the V gene TRBV24-1, with D possibly TRBD1 on 5 matching bases. This CDR3 is 15 amino acids long. In germline, CDR1 is KGHDR, CDR2 SFDVKD. Trimming pared 5 bases from V and 6 bases from J, leaving 18 bases between. This CDR3 is CATSASGSVFAEAFF. CDR3 coding DNA: TGTGCCACCAGTGCTTCAGGGTCGGTTTTCGCTGAAGCTTTCTTT.

The rearrangement joins TRBV5-4 to TRBJ2-2; 12 bases map to TRBD2. The V and J ends lost 3 bases and 7 bases, in that order; junction bases with no gene match: 13. The CDR3 has 18 amino acids. In germline, CDR1 is SGHNT, CDR2 YYREEE (reference sequence). The CDR3 nucleotides are TGTGCCAGCAGCTCCCCGAAGAGACTAGCGGGAGCTAGCGGGGAGCTGTTTTTT. Translation gives CASSSPKRLAGASGELFF.

The chain employs TRBV2 and TRBJ1-1; 7 bases are a match to TRBD1. The germline V gene encodes CDR1 SNHLY and CDR2 FYNNEI. The CDR3 is 13 residues long. Trimming at V came to 7 bases and at J to 2 bases, leaving 4 bases not matched to a gene. CDR3 loop: CASIWDRNTEAFF. In DNA, the CDR3 is TGTGCCAGCATCTGGGACAGAAACACTGAAGCTTTCTTT. The variable domain in full, with the rest retrieved from reference TRBV2 and TRBJ1-1, is EPEVTQTPSHQVTQMGQEVILRCVPISNHLYFYWYRQILGQKVEFLVSFYNNEISEKSEIFDDQFSVERPDGSNFTLKIRSTKLEDSAMYFCASIWDRNTEAFFGQGTRLTVV.

The rearrangement links TRBV10-3 to TRBJ2-7; weak D call: TRBD1 (5 bases). The CDR3 has 14 residues. The V gene lost 6 bases and the J gene lost 2 bases, with 14 bases spanning the gap. Germline V gene sequence: CDR1 ENHRY, CDR2 SYGVKD. The CDR3 DNA reads as TGTGCCATCAGGGACCGACAGATCGCCTACGAGCAGTACTTC. Amino acid sequence: CAIRDRQIAYEQYF.

The chain is built from TRBV20-1 and TRBJ1-5; the match to TRBD1 covers 12 bases. The CDR3 consists of 21 residues. The V and J ends lost 3 bases and 0 bases, in that order; junction bases with no gene match: 18. The germline gives CDR1 DFQATT, CDR2 SNEGSKA (reference sequence). CDR3 coding DNA: TGCAGTGCTAGTGACCCCGGGACAGGGGGCCCCCACGTCTATAGCAATCAGCCCCAGCATTTT. This translates into CSASDPGTGGPHVYSNQPQHF.

The chain recombines TRBV6-5 with TRBJ1-5; TRBD1 is a possible D gene (6 bases). From germline, CDR1 is MNHEY and CDR2 SVGAGI. Between the trimmed V and J ends, which lost 9 bases and 5 bases, there was a span of 11 bases. The CDR3 covers 12 residues. The CDR3 spells CARTQGYQPQHF. In nucleotides, the CDR3 is TGTGCCAGAACACAGGGTTATCAGCCCCAGCATTTT.

The chain combines TRBV3-1 (or the pseudogene TRBV3-2) with TRBJ2-1, with 9 positions matching TRBD2. The CDR3 is 14 residues long. The V gene end was trimmed by 3 bases and the J gene end by 7 bases; junction bases not matched to a gene: 4. Looked up from germline, CDR1 is LGHDT and CDR2 is YNNKEL (reference sequence). The CDR3 sequence is CASSQGLALNEQFF. CDR3 bases: TGTGCCAGCAGCCAGGGACTAGCTTTAAATGAGCAGTTCTTC.

This clone appeared a few times. The CDR3 DNA sequence: TGTGCCAGCAGCGTGAGACCCACCGGAGGTGAAAAACTGTTTTTT. It is translated as CASSVRPTGGEKLFF. The V gene is TRBV9, the J gene TRBJ1-4; D is uncertain. This CDR3 region has 15 residues. Trimming stripped 2 bases from V and 7 bases from J, with 15 bases between. Germline V gene sequence: CDR1 SGDLS, CDR2 YYNGEE.